Following are 24 T cell receptor beta chains from one sample sequenced in a study of prognosis after radiotherapy for stage I lung cancer. From genomic DNA, TCR beta CDR3 was amplified by two-round multiplex PCR. Primers specific to each TRBV and TRBJ gene were used in first-round PCR. Using its own MiXCR run on the multiplex PCR reads, TCRdb lists one record per CDR3 protein. This table holds more than 30,000 distinct CDR3 sequences, 42% found once. This material consisted of PBMCs, taken before or after stereotactic body radiation therapy (not recorded which). The source of these receptors is a donor aged 50 or older with non-small cell lung cancer.

This clonotype came up many times. The chain uses TRBV18 and TRBJ1-2, with no clear D. This CDR3 is built from 14 residues. Trimming took 0 bases from V and 5 from J, leaving 10 bases between them. The germline V gene has CDR1 KGHSH and CDR2 LQKENI. CDR3 residues: CASSPPGGNYGYTF. CDR3 nucleotide sequence: TGTGCCAGCTCACCACCTGGAGGGAATTATGGCTACACCTTC. Drawing the rest from reference TRBV18 and TRBJ1-2, the complete variable domain is NAGVMQNPRHLVRRRGQEARLRCSPMKGHSHVYWYRQLPEEGLKFMVYLQKENIIDESGMPKERFSAEFPKEGPSILRIQQVVRGDSAAYFCASSPPGGNYGYTFGSGTRLTVV.

As to this clonotype: The germline gene is not matched at one end of the junction; a read error may be the cause. The J gene is TRBJ2-2, the V gene TRBV27; D is unclear. The CDR3 extends over 15 amino acids. The germline V gene has CDR1 MNHEY and CDR2 SMNVEV (reference sequence). CDR3 amino acids: CVSSLGFVQTVELFF. CDR3 DNA sequence: TGTGTCAGCAGTTTAGGGTTCGTACAGACCGTGGAGCTGTTTTTT.

Many counts were recorded for this clonotype. This chain connects TRBV6-1 to TRBJ1-5; 11 bases agree with TRBD1. The length of the CDR3 is 17 residues. Germline V CDR1 and CDR2: MNHNS, SASEGT. J lost 4 bases, V lost 8 bases, and 13 bases had no gene match. The CDR3: CASLSRTGGSGNQPQHF. The CDR3 DNA is TGTGCCAGCCTGTCCAGGACAGGGGGCTCGGGTAATCAGCCCCAGCATTTT.

The sample holds many counts of this clonotype. This chain uses TRBV2 with TRBJ1-5; D possibly corresponds to TRBD1 (5 bases). Trimming took 4 bases from V and 7 from J, leaving 14 bases between them. CDR1 and CDR2 from the germline V gene are SNHLY and FYNNEI. CDR3 length: 14 residues. The CDR3 coding sequence is TGTGCCAGCAGTGTTTCGGGGCAGAGGCAGCCCCAGCATTTT. It yields the protein CASSVSGQRQPQHF.

Details on this clonotype: This sequence may be a read error, since a much larger clone differs from it by one base. The chain is built from TRBV6-1 and TRBJ2-5; no clear D gene. V lost 7 bases and J 7 bases, leaving 10 bases between the germline ends. The CDR3 sequence is 11 residues long. Germline values: CDR1 MNHNS, CDR2 SASEGT. CDR3 nucleotides: TGTGCCAGCATAGAGGTTGGGACCCAGTACTTC. This encodes CASIEVGTQYF.

The chain employs TRBV3-1 and TRBJ1-2; a possible D gene is TRBD1 (6 bases). The CDR3 has 15 residues. Germline-derived CDR1 and CDR2 are LGHDT and YNNKEL (reference sequence). Trimming shortened V by 0 bases and J by 3 bases, and 11 bases separated the two germline ends. The CDR3 loop reads CASSQEEGQYYGYTF. CDR3 DNA: TGTGCCAGCAGCCAAGAGGAAGGACAGTACTATGGCTACACCTTC.

As regards this clonotype: This likely came from a read error, as a far larger clone is one base away. V usage is TRBV6-9 and J usage is TRBJ2-5, with 7 bases fitting TRBD2. The J call is in doubt because the DNA end fits TRBJ2-1 better. The CDR3 sequence is 17 residues long. Germline V gene sequence: CDR1 MNHGY, CDR2 SVAAGI. This chain's CDR3 is CASSYYVGRGKRNEQFF. The CDR3 DNA is TGTGCCAGCAGTTACTACGTAGGGAGGGGAAAACGCAATGAGCAGTTCTTC.

As concerns this clonotype: A single base is all that separates this from a far larger clone, so a read error is likely. V and J are TRBV6-8 and TRBJ2-7, with TRBD2 as a possible D gene (6 bases). The germline V gene encodes CDR1 MNHGY and CDR2 SAAAGT. The CDR3 has 14 amino acids. Trimming removed 4 bases from V and 5 bases from J, with 15 bases in between. The CDR3 DNA reads as TGTGCCAGCAGTTTCATGTTCGCGGGACACGAGCAGTACTTC. Translating gives CASSFMFAGHEQYF.

Comment on this clonotype: This sequence may be a read error, since a much larger clone differs from it by one base. This chain connects TRBV28 to TRBJ2-7, with 8 positions matching TRBD1. The CDR3 is 13 residues long. Germline CDR1 is MDHEN and CDR2 is SYDVKM. The CDR3 nucleotides are TGTGCCAGCAGCTTGGACAGGGAGTACGAGCGGTACTTC. Protein product: CASSLDREYERYF.

This clonotype was seen at least ten times. The chain combines TRBV29-1 with TRBJ2-7, with 8 bases identical to TRBD2. Trimming at V came to 0 bases and at J to 6 bases, leaving 1 base not matched to a gene. CDR3 length equals 12 residues. Germline-derived CDR1 and CDR2 are SQVTM and ANQGSEA. The chain's CDR3 is CSVEDGTSEQYF. The CDR3 DNA follows: TGCAGCGTTGAAGATGGGACTAGCGAGCAGTACTTC.

Concerning this clonotype itself: With only one base between it and a far larger clone, this is likely a read error. The genes are TRBV6-5 and TRBJ2-3, with 7 bases that match TRBD2. CDR1 MNHEY and CDR2 SVGAGI come from the germline V gene. This CDR3 comprises 15 residues. The J segment lost 4 bases and the V segment lost 9 bases, leaving 13 bases of the junction unmatched. The CDR3 spells CASNKRAGWPDTQYF. In DNA, the CDR3 is TGTGCCAGTAACAAAAGAGCGGGATGGCCAGATACGCAGTATTTT.

The chain has TRBV20-1 and TRBJ2-1; the D gene is possibly TRBD2 (7 bases). Trimming left V 6 bases short and J 9 bases short, with 15 bases between. CDR3 length: 12 amino acids. From germline, CDR1 is DFQATT and CDR2 SNEGSKA (reference sequence). This CDR3 reads CSALLGGGEQFF. CDR3 DNA sequence: TGCAGTGCACTGTTAGGGGGGGGTGAGCAGTTCTTC.

Concerning this clonotype itself: At one of its ends the junction is not consistent with the germline gene, which may arise from a read error. The J gene is TRBJ2-3, the V gene TRBV6-1; the D gene is possibly TRBD1 (6 bases). This CDR3 has 14 amino acids. Germline assignment: CDR1 MNHNS and CDR2 SASEGT. DNA of the CDR3: TGTGTCAGCATATCGGGACACCACACAGATACGCAGTATTTT. Its protein product is CVSISGHHTDTQYF.

The V gene is TRBV6-9, the J gene TRBJ2-2; D is unclear. From germline, CDR1 is MNHGY and CDR2 SVAAGI. This CDR3 spans 14 amino acids. V dropped 3 bases and J dropped 5 bases, with 10 bases sitting between them. CDR3 in DNA: TGTGCCAGCAGTTACGCCGTTGGTACCGGGGAGCTGTTTTTT. This sequence encodes CASSYAVGTGELFF.

This chain links TRBV20-1 with TRBJ2-7; D unresolved. The V gene lost 0 bases and the J gene lost 3 bases, with 6 bases spanning the gap. From germline, CDR1 is DFQATT and CDR2 SNEGSKA (reference sequence). The CDR3 has 12 residues. The DNA for the CDR3 is TGCAGTGCTAGAGAGGACGGCTACGAGCAGTACTTC. This codes for CSAREDGYEQYF.

This clonotype was observed at least ten times. V usage is TRBV4-1 and J usage is TRBJ2-1; 7 bases align to TRBD2. The germline V gene has CDR1 MGHRA and CDR2 YSYEKL. V gave up 0 bases and J gave up 6 bases; unmatched junction bases: 5. The CDR3 has 15 residues. This chain's CDR3 is CASSQDLGLGNEQFF. For the CDR3, the DNA is TGCGCCAGCAGCCAAGATCTAGGACTAGGCAATGAGCAGTTCTTC.

This clonotype was observed many times. This chain's CDR3 is CASSLDSGQGTYEQYF. CDR3 in DNA: TGTGCCAGCAGCTTGGACAGCGGACAGGGAACCTACGAGCAGTACTTC. The chain is built from TRBV7-6 and TRBJ2-7; 8 bases agree with TRBD1. The CDR3 totals 16 residues. CDR1 SGHVS and CDR2 FNYEAQ come from the germline V gene. V lost 3 bases, J lost 2 bases, and 9 bases stayed unmatched.

J is TRBJ1-2 and V is TRBV19; D gene ambiguous. There are 12 residues in the CDR3. Germline V gives CDR1 LNHDA, CDR2 SQIVND (reference sequence). V gave up 7 bases and J gave up 7 bases, with 13 bases separating them. In nucleotides, the CDR3 is TGTGCCAGTAACCCGGGTACGTCTGGCTACACCTTC. This encodes CASNPGTSGYTF.

Many counts were recorded for this clonotype. The chain uses TRBV7-2 and TRBJ1-6, with a weak D call TRBD1 (5 bases). The V and J ends lost 5 bases and 6 bases respectively, with 14 bases between them. Germline lookup yields CDR1 SGHTA and CDR2 FQGNSA. This CDR3 spans 15 amino acids. This CDR3 is CASSKTGTANSPLHF. CDR3 coding DNA: TGTGCCAGCAGCAAGACCGGGACCGCTAATTCACCCCTCCACTTT.

This chain connects TRBV12-5 to TRBJ2-1; 11 bases line up with TRBD2. The CDR3 has 16 amino acids. Per germline, CDR1 LGHNT and CDR2 FRNRAP. Trimming at V came to 4 bases and at J to 8 bases, leaving 10 bases not matched to a gene. The CDR3, as DNA: TGTGCTAGTGGTTCCGGGACTAGCGGCCTGAGGGATGAGCAGTTCTTC. Amino acids: CASGSGTSGLRDEQFF.

The rearrangement links TRBV27 to TRBJ1-2; D is possibly TRBD1 (6 bases). V lost 8 bases and J 4 bases, leaving 17 bases between the germline ends. The germline gives CDR1 MNHEY, CDR2 SMNVEV (reference sequence). The CDR3 runs to 14 residues. The CDR3, as DNA: TGTGCCAGCGGGCGCGGGGGGCAGTTCTATGGCTACACCTTC. Its translation is CASGRGGQFYGYTF.

Remarks on this clonotype: One end of the junction varies from germline; a read error may be responsible. The chain combines TRBV6-1 with TRBJ2-7; D gene uncertain. The CDR3 totals 13 residues. Germline CDR1 is MNHNS and CDR2 is SASEGT. DNA of the CDR3: TGTGTCAGCACCCTGGTGATGCCCTACGAGCAGTACTTC. It is translated as CVSTLVMPYEQYF.

This clonotype was counted ten times or more. The chain couples TRBV4-1 to TRBJ2-3, with 7 bases identical to TRBD1. Germline V gene data show CDR1 as MGHRA and CDR2 as YSYEKL. This CDR3 contains 15 residues. V lost 4 bases to trimming and J lost 2 bases; unmatched junction nucleotides: 6. In nucleotides, the CDR3 is TGCGCCAGCAGCCCGAGAGACAGGGACACAGATACGCAGTATTTT. Translating it yields CASSPRDRDTDTQYF.

This clonotype has a count of ten or more. The rearrangement joins TRBV7-2 to TRBJ2-7; the D is unclear. CDR1 SGHTA and CDR2 FQGNSA come from the germline V gene. Deletions cut 0 bases from V and 4 bases from J, with 7 bases between. This CDR3 has 13 amino acids. The CDR3 sequence: CASSLASKYEQYF. The CDR3 DNA follows: TGTGCCAGCAGCTTAGCGTCGAAGTACGAGCAGTACTTC.